A selection of T cell receptor beta chains follows, all from one sample in a study of cytomegalovirus exposure and HLA in healthy donors. Libraries were prepared by immunoSEQ multiplex PCR; TCRdb keeps only in-frame clonotypes and omits some of them. The table shows fewer than 150,000 clones, with roughly four fifths occurring only once. The sample consisted of PBMCs. The origin of the receptors is a woman between 50 and 59 years old in good health and CMV-seronegative. CDR3s include the opening cysteine and the closing phenylalanine or tryptophan. Each record gives: D gene, V gene, J gene, clone size, CDR3 protein, CDR3 DNA. D genes are given only for firm matches. Some rows have no size entry. The others give once, few or many, or a class for an expanded clone.

D: .
V: TRBV5-6
J: TRBJ1-1
size: .
CDR3: CASSAGPGLTNTEAFF
DNA: TGTGCCAGCAGCGCCGGGCCGGGACTCACAAACACTGAAGCTTTCTTT

D: TRBD2
V: TRBV4-3
J: TRBJ2-1
size: .
CDR3: CASSQEPLAGGGEQFF
DNA: TGCGCCAGCAGCCAAGAGCCGTTAGCGGGGGGAGGCGAGCAGTTCTTC

D: .
V: TRBV30
J: TRBJ2-2
size: .
CDR3: CAWRWSGTGELFF
DNA: TGTGCCTGGAGGTGGAGCGGCACCGGGGAGCTGTTTTTT

D: .
V: TRBV2
J: TRBJ1-2
size: once
CDR3: CATTGYTANYGYTF
DNA: TGTGCCACAACAGGTTATACAGCTAACTATGGCTACACCTTC

D: .
V: TRBV15
J: TRBJ1-6
size: .
CDR3: CATSRDPGGASPLHF
DNA: TGTGCCACCAGCAGAGATCCTGGAGGGGCTTCACCCCTCCACTTT

D: TRBD2
V: TRBV2
J: TRBJ2-1
size: few
CDR3: CASDGFRRRGNNEQFF
DNA: TGTGCCAGCGATGGTTTTCGCCGGCGGGGGAACAATGAGCAGTTCTTC

D: TRBD2
V: TRBV2
J: TRBJ2-3
size: .
CDR3: CATAGGGTDTQYF
DNA: TGTGCCACCGCGGGGGGCGGAACAGATACGCAGTATTTT

D: TRBD2
V: TRBV28
J: TRBJ2-5
size: .
CDR3: CASRPGLAAETQYF
DNA: TGTGCCAGCAGACCGGGACTAGCGGCGGAGACCCAGTACTTC

D: .
V: TRBV6-5
J: TRBJ2-1
size: .
CDR3: CASRPPSEGQFF
DNA: TGTGCCAGCAGACCCCCTAGCGAAGGGCAGTTCTTC

D: .
V: TRBV15
J: TRBJ1-2
size: .
CDR3: CATSRDRGGLGGYTF
DNA: TGTGCCACCAGCAGAGATCGGGGGGGCCTAGGTGGCTACACCTTC

D: .
V: TRBV13
J: TRBJ1-6
size: .
CDR3: CASSLDGGPLHF
DNA: TGTGCCAGCAGCTTAGATGGGGGGCCCCTCCACTTT

D: .
V: TRBV4-1
J: TRBJ2-3
size: .
CDR3: CASSPLNRGAHTDTQYF
DNA: TGCGCCAGCAGCCCCCTAAACCGGGGGGCCCACACAGATACGCAGTATTTT